This TCR beta chain was recorded in a study of T-cell reconstitution after alpha-beta-depleted transplantation in children. This clonotype showed up many times. Its cognate antigen is unknown. TCRbeta library construction was performed incorporating unique molecular identifiers. One entry per CDR3 protein, called by TCRdb with MiXCR from the PCR reads. Here the sample spans hundreds of thousands of distinct CDR3 sequences, 10% to 15% being singletons. CDR3 length: 14 residues. Germline CDR1 and CDR2: SGHRS and YFSETQ. Unmatched junction bases numbered 7, after V lost 3 bases and J lost 5 bases. Study-wide points: The main origin of T-cell counts and diversity one year after transplant was newly produced T cells.

The TCR comes from a girl aged 2 to 10 with congenital amegakaryocytic thrombocytopenia, due to receive a stem cell transplant. The material was PBMCs, obtained before TCRalphabeta/CD19-depleted stem cell transplant. This rearrangement joins TRBV5-1 to TRBJ2-7; 8 nucleotides agree with TRBD1. CDR3 nucleotide sequence: TGCGCCAGCAGCTACCGGGACAGGTGGGACGAGCAGTACTTC. It yields the protein CASSYRDRWDEQYF.